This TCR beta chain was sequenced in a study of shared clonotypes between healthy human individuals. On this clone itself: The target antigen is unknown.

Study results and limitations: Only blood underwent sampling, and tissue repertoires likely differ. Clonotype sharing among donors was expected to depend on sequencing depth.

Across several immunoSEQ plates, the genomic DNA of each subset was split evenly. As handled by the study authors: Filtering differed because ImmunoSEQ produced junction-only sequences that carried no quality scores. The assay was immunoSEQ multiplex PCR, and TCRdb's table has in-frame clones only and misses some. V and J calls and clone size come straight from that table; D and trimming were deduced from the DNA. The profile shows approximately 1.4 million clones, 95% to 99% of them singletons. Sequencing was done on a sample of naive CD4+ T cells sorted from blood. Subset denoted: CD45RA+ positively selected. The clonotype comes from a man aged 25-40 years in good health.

CDR3 sequence: CASRPRINQPQHF. In DNA, the CDR3 is TGTGCCAGCAGGCCCCGTATAAATCAGCCCCAGCATTTT. The rearrangement uses TRBV2 and TRBJ1-5; D remains unclear. The germline gives CDR1 SNHLY, CDR2 FYNNEI. The CDR3 consists of 13 residues. Trimming took 6 bases from V and 4 from J, leaving 10 bases between them.